The 20 T cell receptor beta chains in this list originate from one sample, sequenced in a study of circulating and synovial CD4+ cells in juvenile arthritis. The protocol was immunoSEQ multiplex PCR, while the TCRdb copy is restricted to in-frame clones and leaves out a portion. Among some 16,000 clones, around 91% were seen once, and the ten largest hold around 0.78%. The specimen sequenced was CD4+ T cells from blood. These receptors were obtained from a human donor with juvenile idiopathic arthritis.

J is TRBJ2-3 and V is TRBV6-1; perhaps TRBD1 as D (6 bases). The germline V gene has CDR1 MNHNS and CDR2 SASEGT. The CDR3 spans 16 residues. Trimming left V 3 bases short and J 2 bases short, with 15 bases between. The CDR3 coding sequence is TGTGCCAGCAGTGATTGGGGACAATGGTCCACAGATACGCAGTATTTT. Protein: CASSDWGQWSTDTQYF.

The gene calls are TRBV4-1 and TRBJ2-1; 12 bases fit TRBD2. The V gene end was trimmed by 2 bases and the J gene end by 6 bases; junction bases not matched to a gene: 20. Germline V CDR1 and CDR2: MGHRA, YSYEKL. CDR3 size: 21 residues. For the CDR3, the DNA is TGCGCCAGCAGCCAACAACTCGAAGGGAGGGCTAGCGGGAGGGGTGGCAATGAGCAGTTCTTC. It encodes CASSQQLEGRASGRGGNEQFF.

The chain has TRBV11-2 and TRBJ1-4; 7 nucleotides align to TRBD1. Germline CDR1 reads SGHAT; CDR2 reads FQNNGV. V trimming: 3 bases; J trimming: 8 bases; junction bases outside the gene matches: 6. The CDR3 has 14 amino acids. CDR3 protein: CASSLGQPGEKLFF. The CDR3 DNA follows: TGTGCCAGCAGCTTGGGACAGCCCGGGGAAAAACTGTTTTTT.

This clone was detected only a few times. This chain connects TRBV28 to TRBJ2-7; no firm D call. V lost 3 bases, J lost 3 bases, and 6 bases lay in between. The germline gives CDR1 MDHEN, CDR2 SYDVKM. The CDR3 loop spans 12 amino acids. CDR3 DNA sequence: TGTGCCAGCAGTTTTACTAACTACGAGCAGTACTTC. Translation gives CASSFTNYEQYF.

This chain connects TRBV4-3 to TRBJ2-7; D call uncertain. The V end lost 0 bases, the J end lost 2 bases, and 8 bases lay between the germline ends. The germline gives CDR1 LGHNA, CDR2 YSLEER. This CDR3 is built from 14 residues. In nucleotides, the CDR3 is TGCGCCAGCAGCCAAGAGCTGGGCCCCTACGAGCAGTACTTC. It translates to CASSQELGPYEQYF.

This clone was seen only once. This chain connects TRBV6-5 to TRBJ1-1; D unresolved. The CDR3 runs 11 residues. Trimming left V 7 bases short and J 3 bases short, with 6 bases between. From germline, CDR1 is MNHEY and CDR2 SVGAGI. DNA of the CDR3: TGTGCCAGCAACAGAGACACTGAAGCTTTCTTT. This translates into CASNRDTEAFF.

DNA of the CDR3: TGCGCCAGCAGCTTCGGGACACCCTCCTACGAGCAGTACTTC. The encoded protein is CASSFGTPSYEQYF. The chain links TRBV5-1 to TRBJ2-7; D is possibly TRBD1 (6 bases). V shed 2 bases and J shed 0 bases, with 9 bases lying between them. The CDR3 is made up of 14 amino acids. Per the germline V gene, CDR1 is SGHRS and CDR2 is YFSETQ.

This clone appeared once. The V call is TRBV9, the J call TRBJ1-1; no reliable D call. Germline V gene data show CDR1 as SGDLS and CDR2 as YYNGEE. This CDR3 is 15 amino acids long. Trimming stripped 0 bases from V and 1 base from J, with 10 bases between. The CDR3 sequence is CASSVAGRENTEAFF. The DNA of the CDR3 is TGTGCCAGCAGCGTAGCCGGGAGGGAGAACACTGAAGCTTTCTTT.

This clone was seen only once. The rearrangement joins TRBV15 to TRBJ1-5; D may be TRBD1 (5 bases). Germline lookup yields CDR1 LNHNV and CDR2 YYDKDF (reference sequence). This CDR3 spans 15 amino acids. The V gene lost 8 bases and the J gene lost 4 bases, with 18 bases spanning the gap. The CDR3 loop reads CATALGGVSNQPQHF. The CDR3, as DNA: TGTGCCACCGCGCTGGGGGGAGTATCAAATCAGCCCCAGCATTTT.

The V gene is TRBV14, the J gene TRBJ2-2, with D maybe TRBD2 (6 bases). The V gene's germline CDR1 is SGHDN and CDR2 FVKESK. The V and J ends lost 4 bases and 7 bases respectively, with 13 bases between them. The CDR3 covers 14 residues. This chain's CDR3 is CASSRGLSNGELFF. The CDR3 DNA is TGTGCCAGCAGCCGGGGACTTTCGAACGGGGAGCTGTTTTTT.

This clone was counted a single time. The V and J genes are TRBV2 and TRBJ2-5; D gene uncertain. Per germline, CDR1 SNHLY and CDR2 FYNNEI. The CDR3 has 11 amino acids. Trimming removed 7 bases at V and 3 bases at J, with 6 bases between. CDR3: CASILEETQYF. The CDR3 DNA is TGTGCCAGCATTTTAGAAGAGACCCAGTACTTC.

This clone appeared once. The chain uses TRBV7-9 and TRBJ2-3, with 8 bases that match TRBD1. The germline V gene encodes CDR1 SEHNR and CDR2 FQNEAQ (reference sequence). This CDR3 comprises 14 residues. V lost 3 bases and J lost 3; bases outside the gene matches: 2. For the CDR3, the DNA is TGTGCCAGCAGCTTCGGACAGGGAACAGATACGCAGTATTTT. This gives the protein CASSFGQGTDTQYF.

The genes are TRBV5-1 and TRBJ2-5, with D tentatively TRBD2 (6 bases). The CDR3 totals 17 residues. Germline V CDR1 and CDR2: SGHRS, YFSETQ. The ends were cut back, 4 bases at V and 2 bases at J, with 21 bases in the middle. CDR3: CASSLGGDSGTQETQYF. The CDR3 DNA sequence: TGCGCCAGCAGCCTGGGCGGGGATAGCGGAACACAAGAGACCCAGTACTTC.

This sequence joins TRBV30 and TRBJ1-4; no clear D. V lost 2 bases and J 8 bases, leaving 18 bases between the germline ends. The CDR3 covers 15 residues. The germline V gene has CDR1 GTSNPN and CDR2 SVGIG (reference sequence). CDR3: CAWSIEALGEEKLFF. The DNA of the CDR3 is TGTGCCTGGAGTATCGAGGCCTTGGGTGAGGAAAAACTGTTTTTT.

J is TRBJ1-1 and V is TRBV27, with D possibly matching TRBD1 (6 bases). Germline lookup yields CDR1 MNHEY and CDR2 SMNVEV (reference sequence). CDR3 length: 10 amino acids. V was shortened by 5 bases and J by 8 bases, with 6 bases between the two germline ends. The CDR3, as DNA: TGTGCCAGCAGTCAGGGGGAAGCTTTCTTT. Its protein product is CASSQGEAFF.

The chain employs TRBV10-3 and TRBJ1-1; perhaps TRBD1 as D (5 bases). Trimming stripped 0 bases from V and 4 bases from J, with 9 bases between. Germline CDR1 and CDR2: ENHRY and SYGVKD. The CDR3 runs 14 residues. The CDR3 sequence is CAISESGGFTEAFF. CDR3 nucleotides: TGTGCCATCAGTGAGTCGGGGGGGTTCACTGAAGCTTTCTTT.

The chain couples TRBV7-2 to TRBJ1-2; 7 bases fit TRBD1. This CDR3 has 14 residues. Germline CDR1 and CDR2: SGHTA and FQGNSA. The V gene end was trimmed by 6 bases and the J gene end by 4 bases; junction bases not matched to a gene: 8. In DNA form, the CDR3 reads TGTGCCAGCAGGCCTACAGGGGCTCCCTATGGCTACACCTTC. This gives the protein CASRPTGAPYGYTF. Looking up the rest from reference TRBV7-2 and TRBJ1-2 gives the full variable domain: GAGVSQSPSNKVTEKGKDVELRCDPISGHTALYWYRQSLGQGLEFLIYFQGNSAPDKSGLPSDRFSAERTGGSVSTLTIQRTQQEDSAVYLCASRPTGAPYGYTFGSGTRLTVV.

The chain links TRBV27 to TRBJ1-1; 7 nucleotides agree with TRBD1. The V segment lost 5 bases and the J segment 5 bases; nucleotides outside the gene matches: 14. The length of the CDR3 is 16 residues. Germline lookup yields CDR1 MNHEY and CDR2 SMNVEV (reference sequence). DNA for the CDR3: TGTGCCAGCAGTCAGACCTCGGGACAGCGAGGGACTGAAGCTTTCTTT. Translation gives CASSQTSGQRGTEAFF.

The chain links TRBV6-5 to TRBJ1-5; D possibly corresponds to TRBD1 (5 bases). Per germline, CDR1 MNHEY and CDR2 SVGAGI. V lost 6 bases, J lost 3 bases, and 12 bases lay in between. This CDR3 has 14 amino acids. CDR3 in DNA: TGTGCCAGCAGACGGGACTTAAACAATCAGCCCCAGCATTTT. The encoded protein is CASRRDLNNQPQHF.

The genes are TRBV30 and TRBJ1-5, with a weak D call TRBD1 (6 bases). Germline V gene data show CDR1 as GTSNPN and CDR2 as SVGIG (reference sequence). V was shortened by 0 bases and J by 11 bases, with 17 bases between the two germline ends. The CDR3 has 14 amino acids. The CDR3 protein is CAWSVPTGGMAQHF. For the CDR3, the DNA is TGTGCCTGGAGTGTACCGACGGGGGGCATGGCCCAGCATTTT.